A single sample is the source of the 14 T cell receptor beta chains below, sequenced in a study of blood T cell repertoires in COVID-19. This table comes from immunoSEQ multiplex PCR, and its TCRdb copy is limited to in-frame clones, with some not included. The data hold 80,000 to 95,000 clones, with around 87% observed a single time. The sample comprised peripheral blood. All receptors derive from a human donor in a cohort sampled during active COVID-19.

The chain couples TRBV2 to TRBJ2-1, with TRBD1 matching over 8 bases. CDR1 and CDR2 (germline): SNHLY, FYNNEI. The CDR3 is 17 residues long. V lost 1 base to trimming and J lost 5 bases; unmatched junction nucleotides: 10. Here the CDR3 DNA reads TGTGCCAGCAGTGAAGGGACAGGGTTTTGGGGTGACAATGAGCAGTTCTTC. As protein: CASSEGTGFWGDNEQFF.

The V gene is TRBV4-1, the J gene TRBJ1-1; D call uncertain. This CDR3 has 15 amino acids. Germline assignment: CDR1 MGHRA and CDR2 YSYEKL. With 4 bases removed from V and 2 bases from J, the gap between germline ends came to 14 bases. The DNA of the CDR3 is TGCGCCAGCAGCCGTCCTGGGGAGGGTAACACTGAAGCTTTCTTT. This gives the protein CASSRPGEGNTEAFF.

In its sample, this clone was seen a few times. The CDR3 DNA follows: TGTGCCAGTAGCTTACAGGCCCTCTCTGGAAACACCATATATTTT. Its translation is CASSLQALSGNTIYF. V gene TRBV19 combines with J gene TRBJ1-3; TRBD1 might be the D (5 bases). Trimming removed 6 bases at V and 0 bases at J, with 12 bases between. The CDR3 is made up of 15 amino acids. The germline CDR1 and CDR2 sequences are LNHDA and SQIVND (reference sequence).

This clone was recorded only once. This sequence joins TRBV10-3 and TRBJ2-5; 7 nucleotides agree with TRBD1. Germline V gene sequence: CDR1 ENHRY, CDR2 SYGVKD. V gave up 10 bases and J gave up 1 base; unmatched junction bases: 15. This CDR3 region has 16 residues. The CDR3 bases are TGTGCCAGGGCTCAGGGGGACGTGGTTGCCCAAGAGACCCAGTACTTC. It encodes CARAQGDVVAQETQYF.

This CDR3 is CATALTASSYNEQFF. CDR3 nucleotide sequence: TGTGCCACCGCGTTGACAGCAAGCTCCTACAATGAGCAGTTCTTC. V is TRBV18 and J is TRBJ2-1; a possible D gene is TRBD1 (5 bases). The CDR3 is made up of 15 amino acids. Per germline, CDR1 KGHSH and CDR2 LQKENI. V lost 10 bases and J 0 bases, leaving 16 bases between the germline ends.

CDR3 in DNA: TGTGCCACACGGTGGCTAGCGATGAGCACAGATACGCAGTATTTT. This encodes CATRWLAMSTDTQYF. The chain employs TRBV19 and TRBJ2-3; possible D gene TRBD2, 6 bases. V was shortened by 10 bases and J by 0 bases, with 17 bases between the two germline ends. Per the germline V gene, CDR1 is LNHDA and CDR2 is SQIVND (reference sequence). This CDR3 contains 15 residues.

The chain uses TRBV5-6 and TRBJ1-4; no reliable D call. Germline V gene sequence: CDR1 SGHDT, CDR2 YYEEEE. The CDR3 spans 14 residues. Trimming took 4 bases from V and 7 from J, leaving 14 bases between them. CDR3 region: CASSPFPGSEKLFF. CDR3 bases: TGTGCCAGCAGCCCCTTCCCGGGAAGTGAAAAACTGTTTTTT.

The genes are TRBV5-1 and TRBJ2-1; TRBD1 matches 7 bases. The CDR3 sequence is 11 residues long. Per germline, CDR1 SGHRS and CDR2 YFSETQ. J lost 16 bases, V lost 2 bases, and 6 bases had no gene match. This CDR3 reads CASSLDRVRFF. CDR3 DNA: TGCGCCAGCAGCTTAGACAGGGTCCGATTCTTC.

V and J are TRBV18 and TRBJ2-7; 10 bases fit TRBD1. Germline trimming cut 2 bases from V and 3 bases from J; bases unmatched to any gene: 7. The CDR3 is 16 amino acids. Germline V CDR1 and CDR2: KGHSH, LQKENI. CDR3 DNA sequence: TGTGCCAGCTCACCAGTAGACAGGGGGCTAGGCTACGAGCAGTACTTC. It is translated as CASSPVDRGLGYEQYF.

The chain employs TRBV3-1 (or the pseudogene TRBV3-2) and TRBJ2-3; D call uncertain. The CDR3 has 16 residues. CDR1 is LGHDT, CDR2 YNNKEL, per germline (reference sequence). Deletions cut 2 bases from V and 6 bases from J, with 18 bases between. As DNA, the CDR3 is TGTGCCAGCAGCCAATACCCGGGTATCGATCCGGATACGCAGTATTTT. Its translation is CASSQYPGIDPDTQYF.

The CDR3 sequence is CASSFNRVLYNEQFF. In DNA, the CDR3 is TGTGCCAGCAGCTTCAACAGGGTTCTCTACAATGAGCAGTTCTTC. V usage is TRBV7-2 and J usage is TRBJ2-1, with D possibly TRBD1 on 6 matching bases. The germline V gene has CDR1 SGHTA and CDR2 FQGNSA. The CDR3 sequence is 15 residues long. Trimming left V 3 bases short and J 3 bases short, with 12 bases between.

The V gene is TRBV7-3, the J gene TRBJ2-3; TRBD2 agrees at 10 bases. The length of the CDR3 is 17 residues. Per the germline V gene, CDR1 is SGHTA and CDR2 is FQGTGA. The junction had 7 bases not matched to a gene; V was cut back by 0 bases and J by 4 bases. CDR3 nucleotides: TGTGCCAGCAGCTTAACCCTGCAGCGGGGGGGTCCAGATACGCAGTATTTT. This translates into CASSLTLQRGGPDTQYF.

The chain links TRBV18 to TRBJ1-2; 7 bases map to TRBD1. The CDR3 runs 15 residues. J lost 4 bases, V lost 0 bases, and 5 bases had no gene match. Per germline, CDR1 KGHSH and CDR2 LQKENI. The chain's CDR3 is CASSPPNRGGYGYTF. The CDR3 bases are TGTGCCAGCTCACCACCCAACAGGGGAGGCTATGGCTACACCTTC.

This clone appeared once. CDR3 sequence (DNA): TGTGCCAGCAGTTTAATCAGATCCCAAGAGACCCAGTACTTC. Its translation is CASSLIRSQETQYF. This chain links TRBV6-5 with TRBJ2-5; D not resolved. The germline V and J ends were trimmed by 4 bases and 1 base, with 10 bases remaining between them. In germline, CDR1 is MNHEY, CDR2 SVGAGI. The CDR3 contains 14 residues.